The rows below give T cell receptor beta chains drawn from one sample of a study of blood T cell repertoires in COVID-19. Sequencing was performed with immunoSEQ multiplex PCR; in TCRdb, only in-frame clones are kept and a portion is missing. The sample includes 250,000 to 350,000 clones, roughly 88% of them seen just once. The sample was peripheral blood. Source of these receptors: a woman in her 30s with active or convalescent COVID-19. Each CDR3 is given without its conserved first and last residue. The size of a clone is reported for some rows only, either as once, few or many, or as a class for expanded clones.

j_call v_call clone_size cdr3_length cdr3_aa
TRBJ1-3 TRBV7-2 - 12 ASSLGTAGNTIY
TRBJ2-3 TRBV30 - 12 AWSSGTAADTQY
TRBJ1-1 TRBV29-1 - 11 SVDRVLNTEAF
TRBJ1-6 TRBV7-8 - 10 ASSLVQGLLH
TRBJ1-2 TRBV9 - 12 ASSAGTGGYGYT
TRBJ1-6 TRBV25-1 - 14 ASSEYGGGSNSPLH
TRBJ2-5 TRBV5-1 few 14 ASSLAPSGGTETQY
TRBJ1-1 TRBV30 few 11 AWSVSGWTEAF
TRBJ2-2 TRBV2 - 13 ASSATSGNTGELF
TRBJ2-2 TRBV7-7 - 12 ASSSGTGTGELF
TRBJ1-2 TRBV7-9 - 11 ASSLGEGDGYT
TRBJ2-5 TRBV9 - 11 ASSVRGGETQY
TRBJ2-3 TRBV9 - 14 ASSVGSGVEADTQY
TRBJ1-5 TRBV7-2 - 14 ASSLNGGGGNQPQH
TRBJ1-4 TRBV24-1 - 10 ATSASDEKLF
TRBJ1-2 TRBV5-6 - 12 ASSLEGSRGGYT